A selection of T cell receptor beta chains follows, all from one sample in a study of blood T cells in healthy people across ages. TCRdb ran MiXCR on the 5' RACE reads and lists one entry per CDR3 protein. This repertoire shows 700,000 or so distinct CDR3 sequences, 35% to 50% found once; its top ten account for 25% to 30%. The sample comprised blood. These receptors came from a man at least 80 years old in good health. The conserved cysteine and the conserved F or W are not part of the CDR3 here.

J,V,CDR3
TRBJ1-1,TRBV29-1,SVGEAGSEAF
TRBJ2-5,TRBV6-5,ASSYSVGNQETQY
.,TRBV21-1,ASSKKKGGGQEHQETQF
TRBJ2-3,TRBV5-1,ASSLVASSTDTQY
TRBJ1-5,TRBV7-8,ASSLTSGGGQPQH
TRBJ2-7,TRBV10-3,AISGQSSYEQY
TRBJ2-7,TRBV21-1,ASSKGGTGAIYEQY
TRBJ2-1,TRBV5-1,ASSGRQGVSNEQF
TRBJ2-1,TRBV29-1,SVKTSGSWYNEQF
TRBJ2-7,TRBV14,ASSPARGMIYEQY
TRBJ2-1,TRBV3-1,ASSQVFAVRGYNEQF
TRBJ2-7,TRBV6-2/TRBV6-3,ASSYGTSGSSSYEQY
TRBJ2-1,TRBV20-1,SASTGGYNEQF
TRBJ2-5,TRBV7-2,ASILLMEAQY
TRBJ2-7,TRBV6-2/TRBV6-3,ASTDRDYEQY
TRBJ2-3,TRBV12-3/TRBV12-4,ASSLAQGSDTQY
TRBJ2-5,TRBV20-1,SARGASRQESQY
TRBJ2-5,TRBV5-1,ASSTIGGQETQY
.,TRBV6-1,ASSGTRLSYNEQY
TRBJ2-1,TRBV12-3/TRBV12-4,ASADLRIHEQF
TRBJ1-3,TRBV4-3,ASSQEVVSSGNTIY
TRBJ2-2,TRBV7-2,ASSISGSSTGELF
TRBJ2-5,TRBV20-1,SARSLAGGTQETQY
TRBJ2-7,TRBV20-1,SANPGLAATPYEQY
TRBJ2-5,TRBV6-2/TRBV6-3,ASRAPGTQY
TRBJ2-1,TRBV2,ASKETTNEQF
TRBJ2-3,TRBV20-1,SARDPAPSTDTQY
TRBJ1-3,TRBV21-1,ASTTAILSGNTIY
TRBJ2-3,TRBV5-1,ASSHNGKVDTQY
TRBJ1-1,TRBV5-1,ASSLQTSTGNTEVF
TRBJ2-2,TRBV7-7,ASSLSGAWALNTGELF
TRBJ1-2,TRBV5-4,ASTPGRTNYGYT
TRBJ2-4,TRBV7-8,ASSSTGNIQY
TRBJ2-1,TRBV7-9,ASSFVSGRVNEQF
TRBJ1-2,TRBV6-2/TRBV6-3,ASSLRGTEGYT
TRBJ2-1,TRBV10-3,AISAGGPSSYNEQF
TRBJ2-1,TRBV20-1,SARRQGAGEQF
TRBJ2-3,TRBV7-2,ASSLSTSGGANTQY
TRBJ2-1,TRBV7-7,ASSVGRTGFKF
TRBJ2-7,TRBV20-1,SVRGGKVNEQY
.,TRBV7-2,ASSRDTLSEQY
TRBJ2-2,TRBV6-2/TRBV6-3,ASSRDRAARTGELF
.,TRBV29-1,SAGWGRGQIYEQY
TRBJ2-5,TRBV7-9,ASSLDRGVQETQY
TRBJ1-2,TRBV12-3/TRBV12-4,ASSMTGVLNYGYT
TRBJ2-7,TRBV20-1,SARGSPAYEQY
TRBJ2-1,TRBV7-2,ASTLDGAYNEQF
TRBJ2-5,TRBV25-1,ASSPSERQWETQY
TRBJ2-1,TRBV7-8,ASSPRTGLVYSEQF